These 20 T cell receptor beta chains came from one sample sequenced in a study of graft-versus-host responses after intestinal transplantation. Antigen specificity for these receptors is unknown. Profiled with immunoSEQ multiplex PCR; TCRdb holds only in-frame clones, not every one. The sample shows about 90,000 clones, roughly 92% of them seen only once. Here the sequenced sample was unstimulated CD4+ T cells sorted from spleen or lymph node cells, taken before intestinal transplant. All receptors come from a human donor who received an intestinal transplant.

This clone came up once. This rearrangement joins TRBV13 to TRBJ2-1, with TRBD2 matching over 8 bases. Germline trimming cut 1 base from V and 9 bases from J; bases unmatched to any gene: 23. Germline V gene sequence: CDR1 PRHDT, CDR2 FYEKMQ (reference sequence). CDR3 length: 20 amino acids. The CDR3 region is CASSLEGVLVAGFVVSEQFF. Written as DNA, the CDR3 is TGTGCCAGCAGCTTAGAGGGGGTTTTGGTAGCGGGATTCGTTGTAAGTGAGCAGTTCTTC.

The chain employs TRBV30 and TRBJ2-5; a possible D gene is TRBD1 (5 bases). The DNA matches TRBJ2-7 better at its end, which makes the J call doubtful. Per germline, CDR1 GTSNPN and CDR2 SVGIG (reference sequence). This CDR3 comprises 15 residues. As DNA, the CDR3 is TGTGCCTGGAGTGAGAAGGGGCTAAAACCCTACGAGCAGTACTTC. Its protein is CAWSEKGLKPYEQYF.

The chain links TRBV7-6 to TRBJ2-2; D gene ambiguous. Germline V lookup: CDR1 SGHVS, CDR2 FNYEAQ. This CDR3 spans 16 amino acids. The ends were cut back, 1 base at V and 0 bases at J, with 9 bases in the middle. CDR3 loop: CASSLVFGTNTGELFF. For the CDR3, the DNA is TGTGCCAGCAGCTTAGTGTTTGGAACGAACACCGGGGAGCTGTTTTTT.

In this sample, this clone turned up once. This CDR3 reads CSVVPSGRALDYEQYF. CDR3 bases: TGCAGCGTTGTCCCTAGCGGGAGGGCCCTAGACTACGAGCAGTACTTC. J is TRBJ2-7 and V is TRBV29-1; the match to TRBD2 covers 12 bases. Germline V gives CDR1 SQVTM, CDR2 ANQGSEA. The CDR3 spans 16 residues. The V segment lost 4 bases and the J segment 3 bases; nucleotides outside the gene matches: 10.

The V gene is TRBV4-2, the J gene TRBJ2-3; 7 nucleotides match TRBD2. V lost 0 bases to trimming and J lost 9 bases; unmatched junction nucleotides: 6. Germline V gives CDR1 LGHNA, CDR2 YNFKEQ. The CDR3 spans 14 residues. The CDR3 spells CASSQDHGGGTQYF. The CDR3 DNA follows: TGTGCCAGCAGCCAAGATCATGGGGGAGGGACGCAGTATTTT.

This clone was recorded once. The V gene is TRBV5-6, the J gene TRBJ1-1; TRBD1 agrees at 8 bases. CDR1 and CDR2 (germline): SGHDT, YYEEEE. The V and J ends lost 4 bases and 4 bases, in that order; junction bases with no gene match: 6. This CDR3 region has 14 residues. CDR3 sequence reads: CASSPRGHGTEAFF. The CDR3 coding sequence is TGTGCCAGCAGCCCCAGGGGGCACGGCACTGAAGCTTTCTTT.

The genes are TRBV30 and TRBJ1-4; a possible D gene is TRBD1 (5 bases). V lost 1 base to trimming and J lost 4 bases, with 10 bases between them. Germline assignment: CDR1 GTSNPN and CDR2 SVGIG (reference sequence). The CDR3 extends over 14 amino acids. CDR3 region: CAWSGRQNNEKLFF. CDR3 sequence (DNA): TGTGCCTGGAGTGGGAGACAGAATAATGAAAAACTGTTTTTT.

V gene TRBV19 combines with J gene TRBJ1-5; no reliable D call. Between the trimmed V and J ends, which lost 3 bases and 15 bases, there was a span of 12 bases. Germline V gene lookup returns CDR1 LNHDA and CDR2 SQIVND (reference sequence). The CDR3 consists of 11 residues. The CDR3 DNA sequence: TGTGCCAGTAGTATCGGCCCGGGCCCGCATTTT. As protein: CASSIGPGPHF.

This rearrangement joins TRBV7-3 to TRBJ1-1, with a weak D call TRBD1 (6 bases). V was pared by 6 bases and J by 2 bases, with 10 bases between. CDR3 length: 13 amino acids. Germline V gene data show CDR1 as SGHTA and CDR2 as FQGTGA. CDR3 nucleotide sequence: TGTGCCAGCAGATGGACAGCTAACACTGAAGCTTTCTTT. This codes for CASRWTANTEAFF.

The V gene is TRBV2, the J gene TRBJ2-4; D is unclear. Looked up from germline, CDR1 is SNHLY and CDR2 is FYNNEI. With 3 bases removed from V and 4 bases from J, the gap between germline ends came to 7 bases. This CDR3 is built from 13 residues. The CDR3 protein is CASSDGRKNIQYF. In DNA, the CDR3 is TGTGCCAGCAGTGACGGACGGAAAAACATTCAGTACTTC.

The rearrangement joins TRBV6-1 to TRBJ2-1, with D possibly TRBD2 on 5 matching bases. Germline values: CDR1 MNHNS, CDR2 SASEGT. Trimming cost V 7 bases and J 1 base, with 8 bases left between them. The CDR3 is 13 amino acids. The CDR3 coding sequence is TGTGCCAGCAAAACGGGATCCTACAATGAGCAGTTCTTC. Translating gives CASKTGSYNEQFF.

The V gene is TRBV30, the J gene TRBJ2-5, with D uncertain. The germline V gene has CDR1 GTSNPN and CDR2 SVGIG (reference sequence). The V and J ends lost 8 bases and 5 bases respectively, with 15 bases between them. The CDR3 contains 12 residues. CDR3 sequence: CAQAGVAETQYF. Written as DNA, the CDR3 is TGTGCCCAGGCTGGGGTGGCGGAGACCCAGTACTTC.

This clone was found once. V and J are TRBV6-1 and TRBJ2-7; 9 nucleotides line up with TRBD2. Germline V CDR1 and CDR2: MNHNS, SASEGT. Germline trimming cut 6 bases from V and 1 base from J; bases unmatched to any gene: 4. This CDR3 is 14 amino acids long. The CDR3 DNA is TGTGCCAGCAGAGGTAGCGGGAGATCCTACGAGCAGTACTTC. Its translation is CASRGSGRSYEQYF.

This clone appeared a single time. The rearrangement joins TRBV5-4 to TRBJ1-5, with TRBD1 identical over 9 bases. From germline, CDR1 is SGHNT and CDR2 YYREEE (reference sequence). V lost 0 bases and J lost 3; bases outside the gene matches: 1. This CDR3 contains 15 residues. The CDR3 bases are TGTGCCAGCAGCTTGGGGGACAGGGACAATCAGCCCCAGCATTTT. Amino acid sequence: CASSLGDRDNQPQHF. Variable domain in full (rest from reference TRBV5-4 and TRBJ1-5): ETGVTQSPTHLIKTRGQQVTLRCSSQSGHNTVSWYQQALGQGPQFIFQYYREEENGRGNFPPRFSGLQFPNYSSELNVNALELDDSALYLCASSLGDRDNQPQHFGDGTRLSIL.

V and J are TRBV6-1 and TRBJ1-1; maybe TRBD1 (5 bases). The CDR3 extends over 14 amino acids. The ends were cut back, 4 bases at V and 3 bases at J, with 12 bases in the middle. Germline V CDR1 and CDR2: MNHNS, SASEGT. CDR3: CASSVGDLDTEAFF. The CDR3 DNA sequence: TGTGCCAGCAGTGTAGGGGATTTGGACACTGAAGCTTTCTTT.

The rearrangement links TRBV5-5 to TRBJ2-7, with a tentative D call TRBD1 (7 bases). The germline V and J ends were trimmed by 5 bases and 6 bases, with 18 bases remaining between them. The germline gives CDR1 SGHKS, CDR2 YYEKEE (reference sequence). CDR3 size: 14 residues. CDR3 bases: TGTGCCAGCAGACAAAGACAGGGAGGCGTCGAGCAGTACTTC. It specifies CASRQRQGGVEQYF.

CDR3: CASSPRLAGTYNEQFF. The CDR3 bases are TGTGCCAGCTCACCAAGGTTGGCGGGAACCTACAATGAGCAGTTCTTC. The chain links TRBV18 to TRBJ2-1; D may be TRBD2 (6 bases). Trimming shortened V by 2 bases and J by 2 bases, and 13 bases separated the two germline ends. Germline V gene lookup returns CDR1 KGHSH and CDR2 LQKENI. This CDR3 is 16 amino acids long.

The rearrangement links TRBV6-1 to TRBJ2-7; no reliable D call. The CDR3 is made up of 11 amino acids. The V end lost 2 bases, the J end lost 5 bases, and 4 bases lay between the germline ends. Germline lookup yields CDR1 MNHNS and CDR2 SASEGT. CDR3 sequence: CASSEPHEQYF. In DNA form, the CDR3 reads TGTGCCAGCAGTGAACCCCACGAGCAGTACTTC.

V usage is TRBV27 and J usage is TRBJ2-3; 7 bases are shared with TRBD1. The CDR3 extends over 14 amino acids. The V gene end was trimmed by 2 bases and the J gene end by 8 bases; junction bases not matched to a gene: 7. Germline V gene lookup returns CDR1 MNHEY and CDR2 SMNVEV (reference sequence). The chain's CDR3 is CASSLARGSGTQYF. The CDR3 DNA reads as TGTGCCAGCAGTTTAGCCAGGGGGTCGGGTACGCAGTATTTT.

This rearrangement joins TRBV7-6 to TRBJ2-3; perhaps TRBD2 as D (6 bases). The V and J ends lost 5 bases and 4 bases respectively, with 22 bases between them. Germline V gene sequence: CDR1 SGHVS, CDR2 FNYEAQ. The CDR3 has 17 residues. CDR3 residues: CASSPRGNSGGADTQYF. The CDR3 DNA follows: TGTGCCAGCAGCCCCCGGGGGAACTCCGGGGGTGCAGATACGCAGTATTTT.